The sequence of this T cell receptor beta chain was determined in a study of cytomegalovirus exposure and HLA in healthy donors. Findings and caveats of the study: Fewer than 200 TCR beta chains were listed as cytomegalovirus-associated. For cytomegalovirus status, the classifier reportedly gave diagnoses with high specificity and sensitivity.

The donors were part of the approximately 130-subject validation cohort, which stood apart from the approximately 640-subject first cohort. This CDR3 contains 14 residues. Germline CDR1 and CDR2: SGHNT and YYREEE (reference sequence). The V gene end was trimmed by 0 bases and the J gene end by 3 bases; junction bases not matched to a gene: 3. As for this clone: Its target is not known. At the DNA level, this CDR3 is encoded by other sequences in the same sample as well.

The repertoire was sequenced with immunoSEQ multiplex PCR; TCRdb's copy has only in-frame clones and lacks some. The table includes roughly 79,000 clones, just under 95% detected once. Sequencing was performed on PBMCs. V and J are TRBV5-4 and TRBJ2-7; the match to TRBD1 covers 7 bases. The receptor's source is a man aged 18 to 30 in good health and CMV-seronegative. The CDR3 loop is CASSLGQGIYEQYF. DNA of the CDR3: TGTGCCAGCAGCTTGGGACAGGGAATCTACGAGCAGTACTTC.